The 30 T cell receptor beta chains in this list originate from one sample, sequenced in a study of blood T cell repertoires in COVID-19. Profiled with immunoSEQ multiplex PCR; TCRdb holds only in-frame clones, not every one. This table has approximately 310,000 clones, 85% appearing once. What was sequenced was PBMCs or T cells enriched from blood (not recorded which). The receptor source for this set is a woman under 40 who had been exposed to COVID-19.

The J gene is TRBJ1-2, the V gene TRBV27, with 7 bases lining up with TRBD1. CDR3 length: 14 residues. Trimming cost V 5 bases and J 5 bases; bases outside gene matches: 8. Per germline, CDR1 MNHEY and CDR2 SMNVEV (reference sequence). DNA for the CDR3: TGTGCCAGCAGTCCCGACAGGGTTCGGTATGGCTACACCTTC. Translation gives CASSPDRVRYGYTF.

V usage is TRBV5-4 and J usage is TRBJ1-6; TRBD1 might be the D (5 bases). This CDR3 is built from 17 residues. Looked up from germline, CDR1 is SGHNT and CDR2 is YYREEE (reference sequence). The V gene lost 9 bases and the J gene lost 10 bases, with 29 bases spanning the gap. The CDR3: CATNSAGGIRQGSPLHF. In DNA, the CDR3 is TGTGCCACTAACTCTGCCGGGGGGATACGGCAAGGATCACCCCTCCACTTT.

The chain recombines TRBV7-3 with TRBJ2-6; weak D call: TRBD1 (6 bases). V shed 9 bases and J shed 2 bases, with 14 bases lying between them. The CDR3 loop spans 15 amino acids. Germline CDR1 SGHTA, CDR2 FQGTGA. The CDR3 region has the DNA TGTGCCAGTCAGTACAGGGCGACTGGGGCCAACGTCCTGACTTTC. Amino acid sequence: CASQYRATGANVLTF.

The chain employs TRBV5-6 and TRBJ1-2, with unresolved D. Trimming took off 7 bases at V and 4 bases at J, with 14 bases between the two ends. CDR1 and CDR2 from the germline V gene are SGHDT and YYEEEE. This CDR3 has 13 amino acids. Here the CDR3 reads CASYKEGGYGYTF. CDR3 bases: TGTGCCAGCTACAAGGAGGGCGGCTATGGCTACACCTTC.

This chain links TRBV24-1 with TRBJ2-5; 8 nucleotides agree with TRBD1. The CDR3 extends over 15 amino acids. Germline V gene sequence: CDR1 KGHDR, CDR2 SFDVKD. V was clipped by 2 bases and J by 2 bases; unmatched bases: 3. The CDR3 loop is CATSDSGTGQETQYF. The CDR3 nucleotides read TGTGCCACCAGTGATTCCGGGACAGGTCAAGAGACCCAGTACTTC.

V and J are TRBV29-1 and TRBJ2-5; D is unresolved. The germline gives CDR1 SQVTM, CDR2 ANQGSEA. CDR3 size: 13 residues. Trimming took 5 bases from V and 1 from J, leaving 11 bases between them. The DNA of the CDR3 is TGCAGCGTTTCCTTTAGATCCCAAGAGACCCAGTACTTC. Its translation is CSVSFRSQETQYF. The complete variable domain, with remaining parts taken from reference TRBV29-1 and TRBJ2-5, reads SAVISQKPSRDICQRGTSLTIQCQVDSQVTMMFWYRQQPGQSLTLIATANQGSEATYESGFVIDKFPISRPNLTFSTLTVSNMSPEDSSIYLCSVSFRSQETQYFGPGTRLLVL.

The chain has TRBV5-1 and TRBJ1-1; D is possibly TRBD1 (6 bases). CDR1 and CDR2 from the germline V gene are SGHRS and YFSETQ. V lost 6 bases, J lost 1 base, and 10 bases lay in between. CDR3 length: 13 amino acids. The CDR3 coding sequence is TGCGCCAGCAAAGGACAGCCGAACACTGAAGCTTTCTTT. This sequence encodes CASKGQPNTEAFF.

This clone was seen a few times. The chain carries TRBV28 and TRBJ2-2; D is possibly TRBD2 (7 bases). The CDR3 runs to 18 residues. Germline V gene data show CDR1 as MDHEN and CDR2 as SYDVKM. The germline V and J ends were trimmed by 7 bases and 4 bases, with 25 bases remaining between them. The CDR3 loop is CASTSGRGLELVTGELFF. CDR3 nucleotide sequence: TGTGCCAGCACCTCGGGGAGGGGGTTGGAATTGGTCACCGGGGAGCTGTTTTTT.

This rearrangement joins TRBV4-1 to TRBJ2-7, with TRBD2 matching over 12 bases. The ends lost 1 base at V and 6 bases at J; junction bases unmatched: 1. Germline V gene lookup returns CDR1 MGHRA and CDR2 YSYEKL. The CDR3 consists of 14 residues. The CDR3 bases are TGCGCCAGCAGCCAAGGGACTAGCGGGATCGAGCAGTACTTC. Its translation: CASSQGTSGIEQYF.

The gene calls are TRBV5-1 and TRBJ1-2, with 7 bases matching TRBD1. CDR1 and CDR2 from the germline V gene are SGHRS and YFSETQ. There are 15 residues in the CDR3. V dropped 3 bases and J dropped 2; count of bases not matched to a gene: 7. The DNA for the CDR3 is TGCGCCAGCAGCTATGACAGGGCAGGCAACTATGGCTACACCTTC. Amino acids: CASSYDRAGNYGYTF.

CDR3 in DNA: TGTGCCAGCAGAAATGGACAGTCCGGAAACTATGGCTACACCTTC. This sequence encodes CASRNGQSGNYGYTF. V and J are TRBV5-4 and TRBJ1-2, with D perhaps matching TRBD1 (6 bases). From germline, CDR1 is SGHNT and CDR2 YYREEE (reference sequence). This CDR3 region has 15 residues. The ends were cut back, 5 bases at V and 2 bases at J, with 16 bases in the middle.

V usage is TRBV6-5 and J usage is TRBJ1-5; tentatively, D is TRBD1 (5 bases). Trimming took 2 bases from V and 2 from J, leaving 7 bases between them. CDR3 length equals 14 residues. Germline CDR1 and CDR2: MNHEY and SVGAGI. The CDR3 here is CASSYRGGNQPQHF. CDR3 bases: TGTGCCAGCAGTTACCGGGGGGGCAATCAGCCCCAGCATTTT.

This rearrangement joins TRBV27 to TRBJ1-2; tentative D call: TRBD1 (6 bases). Germline V gene data show CDR1 as MNHEY and CDR2 as SMNVEV (reference sequence). V lost 5 bases and J lost 1, with 17 bases in between. This CDR3 is 16 amino acids long. CDR3 sequence: CASSTQGRGVNYGYTF. The DNA of the CDR3 is TGTGCCAGCAGTACCCAGGGCAGGGGCGTTAACTATGGCTACACCTTC.

The chain combines TRBV6-6 with TRBJ1-3, with 8 bases matching TRBD1. After removal of 5 bases from V and 5 bases from J, the junction contained 5 bases not matched to a gene. The germline gives CDR1 MNHNY, CDR2 SVGAGI (reference sequence). The CDR3 is 14 residues long. The DNA of the CDR3 is TGTGCCAGCAGTGTAGGGACAGGCCGAAACACCATATATTTT. This codes for CASSVGTGRNTIYF.

This clone has only a few counts. The chain has TRBV4-2 and TRBJ1-2; D may be TRBD1 (5 bases). Trimming took 4 bases from V and 4 from J, leaving 19 bases between them. In germline, CDR1 is LGHNA, CDR2 YNFKEQ. The CDR3 sequence is 16 residues long. CDR3 sequence: CASSPLARGRGYGYTF. Written as DNA, the CDR3 is TGTGCCAGCAGCCCCCTCGCTCGGGGGAGGGGCTATGGCTACACCTTC.

This chain links TRBV4-1 with TRBJ1-1; 7 bases map to TRBD1. Unmatched junction bases numbered 2, after V lost 1 base and J lost 3 bases. Germline CDR1 and CDR2: MGHRA and YSYEKL. The CDR3 is 14 amino acids. CDR3: CASSQVDRDTEAFF. The DNA for the CDR3 is TGCGCCAGCAGCCAAGTCGACAGGGACACTGAAGCTTTCTTT.

The rearrangement links TRBV6-6 to TRBJ2-3, with 7 nucleotides matching TRBD2. Germline-derived CDR1 and CDR2 are MNHNY and SVGAGI (reference sequence). CDR3 length: 15 residues. Germline trimming cut 6 bases from V and 1 base from J; bases unmatched to any gene: 7. The DNA of the CDR3 is TGTGCCAGCAGCTCTACAACTAGCGGCACAGATACGCAGTATTTT. Amino acids: CASSSTTSGTDTQYF.

The J gene is TRBJ2-1, the V gene TRBV5-1, with D possibly matching TRBD2 (5 bases). Germline CDR1 is SGHRS and CDR2 is YFSETQ. Trimming left V 4 bases short and J 0 bases short, with 14 bases between. The CDR3 loop spans 16 amino acids. This chain's CDR3 is CASSGRGSGSYNEQFF. CDR3 DNA: TGCGCCAGCAGCGGACGGGGATCTGGCTCCTACAATGAGCAGTTCTTC.

The V gene is TRBV10-3, the J gene TRBJ1-2; D possibly corresponds to TRBD1 (5 bases). Germline-derived CDR1 and CDR2 are ENHRY and SYGVKD. The length of the CDR3 is 13 residues. The V end lost 2 bases, the J end lost 6 bases, and 10 bases lay between the germline ends. CDR3 in DNA: TGTGCCATCAGTGAGGAGCAGGGCCATGGCTACACCTTC. This gives the protein CAISEEQGHGYTF.

The rearrangement joins TRBV11-3 to TRBJ1-1, with 8 bases matching TRBD1. V shed 1 base, J shed 1 base, and the junction held 2 bases outside the gene matches. The V gene's germline CDR1 is SGHNT and CDR2 YENEEA. This CDR3 contains 15 residues. The CDR3 sequence is CASSLGTGSNTEAFF. CDR3 in DNA: TGTGCCAGCAGCTTAGGGACAGGGTCGAACACTGAAGCTTTCTTT.

This clone showed up just once. The CDR3 sequence is CASSLVTGTSGYNEQFF. CDR3 bases: TGCGCCAGCAGCTTGGTGACCGGGACTAGCGGCTACAATGAGCAGTTCTTC. The chain is built from TRBV5-1 and TRBJ2-1; 11 bases align to TRBD2. CDR3 length: 17 residues. Trimming took 0 bases from V and 3 from J; bases not matched to a gene: 5. Germline CDR1 SGHRS, CDR2 YFSETQ. Drawing the rest from reference TRBV5-1 and TRBJ2-1, the complete variable domain is KAGVTQTPRYLIKTRGQQVTLSCSPISGHRSVSWYQQTPGQGLQFLFEYFSETQRNKGNFPGRFSGRQFSNSRSEMNVSTLELGDSALYLCASSLVTGTSGYNEQFFGPGTRLTVL.

The V gene is TRBV28, the J gene TRBJ1-2, with 9 nucleotides matching TRBD1. CDR3 length: 13 amino acids. Germline assignment: CDR1 MDHEN and CDR2 SYDVKM. J lost 3 bases, V lost 11 bases, and 7 bases had no gene match. The CDR3 sequence is CAGRGQGHYGYTF. The CDR3 DNA sequence: TGTGCCGGGCGGGGACAGGGCCACTATGGCTACACCTTC.

V gene TRBV5-4 combines with J gene TRBJ1-1; 7 nucleotides agree with TRBD1. The CDR3 is 13 residues long. The V and J ends lost 5 bases and 7 bases, in that order; junction bases with no gene match: 8. The germline CDR1 and CDR2 sequences are SGHNT and YYREEE (reference sequence). The CDR3 DNA reads TGTGCCAGCAGTCGCGACAGGGTTGGTGAAGCTTTCTTT. It encodes CASSRDRVGEAFF.

This chain connects TRBV2 to TRBJ2-1; no reliable D call. V lost 7 bases to trimming and J lost 0 bases, with 13 bases between them. CDR3 length: 15 amino acids. Germline loops: CDR1 SNHLY, CDR2 FYNNEI. The DNA of the CDR3 is TGTGCCAGCAAGACACCGCAACCCTCCTACAATGAGCAGTTCTTC. It specifies CASKTPQPSYNEQFF.

V usage is TRBV3-1 (or the pseudogene TRBV3-2) and J usage is TRBJ1-4, with 7 bases lining up with TRBD1. Germline V lookup: CDR1 LGHDT, CDR2 YNNKEL (reference sequence). The CDR3 covers 17 residues. V was pared by 1 base and J by 5 bases, with 10 bases of the junction left unmatched. The CDR3 loop is CASSQVVTGASNEKLFF. CDR3 nucleotide sequence: TGTGCCAGCAGCCAAGTGGTCACAGGGGCCTCCAATGAAAAACTGTTTTTT.

The chain carries TRBV13 and TRBJ2-7; D might be TRBD2 (5 bases). Germline V gene data show CDR1 as PRHDT and CDR2 as FYEKMQ (reference sequence). The germline V and J ends were trimmed by 5 bases and 3 bases, with 11 bases remaining between them. The CDR3 is made up of 13 amino acids. The chain's CDR3 is CASSITRVYEQYF. In DNA, the CDR3 is TGTGCCAGCAGCATAACTAGGGTCTACGAGCAGTACTTC.

V usage is TRBV25-1 and J usage is TRBJ1-4, with 12 bases matching TRBD1. J lost 1 base, V lost 5 bases, and 2 bases had no gene match. The germline CDR1 and CDR2 sequences are MGHDK and SYGVNS. The CDR3 is 16 amino acids. The CDR3 sequence: CASSRDRGQTNEKLFF. For the CDR3, the DNA is TGTGCCAGCAGTAGGGACAGGGGGCAAACTAATGAAAAACTGTTTTTT.

V gene TRBV27 combines with J gene TRBJ1-1, with TRBD1 as a possible D gene (6 bases). The germline gives CDR1 MNHEY, CDR2 SMNVEV (reference sequence). This CDR3 contains 16 residues. With 3 bases removed from V and 3 bases from J, the gap between germline ends came to 17 bases. The CDR3 is CASSLDSPPPYTEAFF. The CDR3 bases are TGTGCCAGCAGTTTGGACAGTCCTCCCCCTTACACTGAAGCTTTCTTT.

As for this clone: This sample also contains other DNA sequences that code for the same CDR3. CDR3 residues: CASSITTGGSYEQYF. Written as DNA, the CDR3 is TGTGCCAGTAGTATTACGACAGGGGGCTCCTACGAGCAGTACTTC. This rearrangement joins TRBV19 to TRBJ2-7, with TRBD1 matching over 9 bases. With V trimmed by 3 bases and J by 0 bases, 3 bases remained unmatched. The V gene's germline CDR1 is LNHDA and CDR2 SQIVND (reference sequence). The CDR3 consists of 15 residues.

The chain has TRBV28 and TRBJ2-5, with D unresolved. V was cut by 6 bases and J by 2 bases, with 7 bases left in between. In germline, CDR1 is MDHEN, CDR2 SYDVKM. This CDR3 contains 12 residues. CDR3 region: CASRLSQETQYF. In DNA form, the CDR3 reads TGTGCCAGCAGACTGAGTCAAGAGACCCAGTACTTC.